This entry lists 4 T cell receptor beta chains sequenced from one sample in a study of early T cells in non-severe SARS-CoV-2 infection. Each CDR3 protein gets one entry after TCRdb re-called the 5' RACE reads with MiXCR. The repertoire includes fewer than 65,000 distinct CDR3 sequences, about 7.7% of them detected once, and 8% to 11% sits in the top ten. This specimen was whole blood, taken at baseline. All receptors come from an adult who was a healthcare worker with PCR-confirmed SARS-CoV-2 infection or an uninfected control (not recorded which).

This clonotype was detected many times. The rearrangement uses TRBV6-1 and TRBJ1-1; D is unresolved. Germline CDR1 MNHNS, CDR2 SASEGT. The CDR3 length is 16 residues. V shed 2 bases and J shed 0 bases, with 13 bases lying between them. The CDR3 sequence is CASSERAPYMNTEAFF. The DNA of the CDR3 is TGTGCCAGCAGTGAAAGGGCACCTTATATGAACACTGAAGCTTTCTTT.

This clonotype was counted ten times or more. This rearrangement joins TRBV28 to TRBJ1-1, with D uncertain. Trimming removed 5 bases at V and 3 bases at J, with 10 bases between. Germline values: CDR1 MDHEN, CDR2 SYDVKM. The CDR3 contains 13 residues. The CDR3 sequence is CASSPPKYTEAFF. DNA for the CDR3: TGTGCCAGCAGTCCACCTAAATACACTGAAGCTTTCTTT. Full variable domain (rest looked up from reference TRBV28 and TRBJ1-1): DVKVTQSSRYLVKRTGEKVFLECVQDMDHENMFWYRQDPGLGLRLIYFSYDVKMKEKGDIPEGYSVSREKKERFSLILESASTNQTSMYLCASSPPKYTEAFFGQGTRLTVV.

CDR3 DNA sequence: TGTGCCAGCAGTTTATTCCCCTTTATGGGGACCCAGTACTTC. Residues: CASSLFPFMGTQYF. The rearrangement links TRBV12-3 or TRBV12-4 to TRBJ2-5; unclear D gene. The CDR3 contains 14 residues. V was trimmed by 2 bases and J by 7 bases, leaving 14 bases between them.

Ten or more counts support this clonotype. The V gene is TRBV6-6, the J gene TRBJ2-7, with D unclear. Germline CDR1 MNHNY, CDR2 SVGAGI (reference sequence). Trimming left V 0 bases short and J 3 bases short, with 6 bases between. This CDR3 has 13 amino acids. CDR3 amino acids: CASSYSRIYEQYF. CDR3 in DNA: TGTGCCAGCAGTTACTCGCGGATCTACGAGCAGTACTTC.